This T cell receptor beta chain stems from a study of long-term antiretroviral therapy in people with HIV. Survey-level resolution applied to immunoSEQ assay v3.0. The data were produced by immunoSEQ multiplex PCR, yet TCRdb's version contains in-frame clones alone and is incomplete. The repertoire holds 25,000 to 30,000 clones, with 93% as singletons. The CDR3 length is 14 residues. The germline V gene has CDR1 SGHVS and CDR2 FQNEAQ. The V gene lost 8 bases and the J gene lost 7 bases, with 21 bases spanning the gap. This clonotype was sampled from a man aged 40-49 years with HIV. The sample consisted of unsorted PBMCs, taken 6.2 years after starting antiretroviral therapy. J is TRBJ2-7 and V is TRBV7-8; D could derive from TRBD1 or TRBD2 (6 bases each). CDR3 protein: CASRPGGGMGEQYF. CDR3 bases: TGTGCCAGCCGCCCTGGGGGCGGGATGGGAGAGCAGTACTTC.